This T cell receptor (beta chain) comes out of a study of regulatory T cells in long-lasting Graves disease. Study-level results: Persistent-disease Graves' patients showed less TCR diversity than new cases. Newly diagnosed patients shared 966 public clonotypes; persistent patients shared some 2,700.

The CDR3 is made up of 9 amino acids. Germline V lookup: CDR1 SGHVS, CDR2 FQNEAQ. The V and J ends lost 8 bases and 6 bases respectively, with 5 bases between them. Assembly of TCR beta libraries relied on iRepertoire HTBI primers together with Arm-PCR of CDR3 regions. From the multiplex PCR reads, TCRdb called clonotypes with MiXCR, one entry per CDR3 protein. This table holds hundreds of thousands of distinct CDR3 sequences, over 15% found once. In its sample, this clonotype was seen many times. Its antigen remains unknown. The sample's time point: newly diagnosed GD, antithyroid drugs for less than 3 months. With RNA extracted from PBMCs as input, the TCR library was made. Separately, the same data were catalogued under a study of T cells in Graves' hyperthyroidism and ophthalmopathy. That source reports: Diagnosis of hyperthyroidism was new in patients aged 18 to 65, and its duration was under 2 months. From stable hyperthyroidism, ophthalmopathy was separated by a 13 V-J model.

This chain links TRBV7-8 with TRBJ2-7; D gene unclear. This TCR was recovered from a man aged 40-50 years with Graves disease. The input for sequencing was peripheral blood mononuclear cells (PBMCs), taken at new diagnosis, from a patient treated with antithyroid drugs. CDR3 sequence: CASGFEQYF. CDR3 DNA sequence: TGTGCCAGCGGATTCGAGCAGTACTTC.